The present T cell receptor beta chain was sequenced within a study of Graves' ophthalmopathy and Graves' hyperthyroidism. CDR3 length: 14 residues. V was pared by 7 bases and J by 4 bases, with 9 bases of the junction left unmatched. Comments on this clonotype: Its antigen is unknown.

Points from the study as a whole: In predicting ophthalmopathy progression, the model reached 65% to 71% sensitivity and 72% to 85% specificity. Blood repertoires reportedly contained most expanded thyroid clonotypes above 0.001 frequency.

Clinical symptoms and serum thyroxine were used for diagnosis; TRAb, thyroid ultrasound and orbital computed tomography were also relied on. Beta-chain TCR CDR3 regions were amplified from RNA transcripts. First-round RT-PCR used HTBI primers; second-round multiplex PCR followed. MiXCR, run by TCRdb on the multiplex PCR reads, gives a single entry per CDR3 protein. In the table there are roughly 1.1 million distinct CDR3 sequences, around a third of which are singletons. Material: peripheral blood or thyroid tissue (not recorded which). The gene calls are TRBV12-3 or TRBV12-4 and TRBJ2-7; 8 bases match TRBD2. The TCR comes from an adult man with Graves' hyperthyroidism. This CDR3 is CASTGGGSAYEQYF. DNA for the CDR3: TGTGCCAGCACCGGGGGGGGCTCGGCTTACGAGCAGTACTTC.